This T cell receptor (beta chain) was identified in a study of cytomegalovirus exposure and HLA in healthy donors. The CDR3 is 16 amino acids. Trimming removed 2 bases at V and 0 bases at J, with 13 bases between. Germline values: CDR1 MDHEN, CDR2 SYDVKM. Assay: immunoSEQ multiplex PCR; the TCRdb copy retains only in-frame clones and omits some. The sample shows about 160,000 clones, roughly 86% of them seen only once. This TCR was recovered from a man between 18 and 29 years old in good health and CMV-seropositive. V gene TRBV28 combines with J gene TRBJ1-2; D is perhaps TRBD1 (5 bases). Sequences were obtained from PBMCs. This CDR3 reads CASSLPSARANYGYTF. For the CDR3, the DNA is TGTGCCAGCAGTTTACCCTCGGCCAGGGCTAACTATGGCTACACCTTC.